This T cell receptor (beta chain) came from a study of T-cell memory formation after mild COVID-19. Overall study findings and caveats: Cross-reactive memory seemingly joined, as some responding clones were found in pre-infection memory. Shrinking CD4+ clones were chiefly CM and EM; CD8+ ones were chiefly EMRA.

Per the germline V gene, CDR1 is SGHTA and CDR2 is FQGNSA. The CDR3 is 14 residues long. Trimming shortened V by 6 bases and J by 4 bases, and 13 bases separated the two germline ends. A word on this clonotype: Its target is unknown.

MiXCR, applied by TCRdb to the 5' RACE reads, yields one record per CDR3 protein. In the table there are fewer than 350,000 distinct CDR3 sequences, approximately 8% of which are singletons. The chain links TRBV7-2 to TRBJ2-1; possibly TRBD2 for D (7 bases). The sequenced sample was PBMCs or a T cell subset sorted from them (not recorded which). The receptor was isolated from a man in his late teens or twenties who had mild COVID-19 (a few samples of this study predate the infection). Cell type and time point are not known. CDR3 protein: CASRGGGWYNEQFF. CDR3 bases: TGTGCCAGCAGAGGGGGGGGATGGTACAATGAGCAGTTCTTC.